What follows are 5 T cell receptor beta chains derived from one specimen sequenced in a study of read filtering for tumor transcriptome and immune sequencing (dated by TCRdb to 2018 to 2021). The sequencer listed for this sample is Illumina HiSeq 4000. TCR libraries were constructed from approximately 360 ng RNA using the Immunoverse kit, and molecular barcoded adaptors covering alpha/delta and beta/gamma chains were employed. TCRdb trimmed public reads at Q25 via fastp, called clones via MiXCR and kept in-frame beta chains. CDR3 protein duplicates are merged, each entry listing the most common genes and DNA. The sample data list fewer than 45,000 distinct CDR3 sequences, and around 15% of these were observed just once. About 32% of the sample goes to the ten largest clones. The source material was a population of CD138-negative cells sorted from bone marrow. The cell subset or site label corresponds to: bone marrow mononuclear cells depleted of CD138+ plasma/myeloma cells by negative magnetic selection. Receptors were obtained from a donor at least 40 years old with multiple myeloma.

Concerning this clonotype: This may come from a read error, since a much larger clone is one base off. The rearrangement links TRBV4-1 to TRBJ2-1, with D possibly being TRBD2 (5 bases). Looked up from germline, CDR1 is MGHRA and CDR2 is YSYEKL. The V and J ends lost 0 bases and 13 bases respectively, with 19 bases between them. The CDR3 length is 15 residues. CDR3 in amino acids: CASSQETSGQETQFF. DNA for the CDR3: TGCGCCAGCAGCCAAGAGACCAGCGGCCAAGAGACCCAGTTCTTC.

This clonotype appeared many times. The chain joins TRBV5-1 to TRBJ2-1, with D unresolved. V lost 4 bases and J 10 bases, leaving 9 bases between the germline ends. The CDR3 contains 11 residues. Germline CDR1 and CDR2: SGHRS and YFSETQ. Written as DNA, the CDR3 is TGCGCCAGCAGCCCTCCTTTCGAGCAGTTCTTC. Its protein is CASSPPFEQFF.

This clonotype occurred many times. The chain joins TRBV29-1 to TRBJ2-6; the D gene could be TRBD1 or TRBD2 (5 bases each). The CDR3 loop spans 12 amino acids. V was pared by 7 bases and J by 2 bases, with 6 bases between. The germline gives CDR1 SQVTM, CDR2 ANQGSEA. The CDR3 DNA follows: TGCAGCGGAGGGGCTGGGGCCAACGTCCTGACTTTC. Protein: CSGGAGANVLTF.

As for this clonotype: A far larger clone is just one base off, so this is likely a read error. The chain uses TRBV7-2 and TRBJ1-4; TRBD2 agrees at 8 bases. Matching the DNA end better, TRBJ2-3 makes the J call doubtful. The CDR3 has 16 residues. Germline V gives CDR1 SGHTA, CDR2 FQGNSA. The CDR3 coding sequence is TGTGCCAGCAGCTTACTATCGGGAGGGCGTGGAGATACGCAGTATTTT. Amino acids: CASSLLSGGRGDTQYF.

CDR3 bases: TGCGCCAGCAGCTTGGACGGGACAGGCGTCGAAAAACTGTTTTTT. Translation gives CASSLDGTGVEKLFF. The rearrangement joins TRBV5-1 to TRBJ1-4, with 8 positions matching TRBD1. This CDR3 region has 15 residues. Germline CDR1 is SGHRS and CDR2 is YFSETQ. Unmatched junction bases numbered 6, after V lost 0 bases and J lost 8 bases.